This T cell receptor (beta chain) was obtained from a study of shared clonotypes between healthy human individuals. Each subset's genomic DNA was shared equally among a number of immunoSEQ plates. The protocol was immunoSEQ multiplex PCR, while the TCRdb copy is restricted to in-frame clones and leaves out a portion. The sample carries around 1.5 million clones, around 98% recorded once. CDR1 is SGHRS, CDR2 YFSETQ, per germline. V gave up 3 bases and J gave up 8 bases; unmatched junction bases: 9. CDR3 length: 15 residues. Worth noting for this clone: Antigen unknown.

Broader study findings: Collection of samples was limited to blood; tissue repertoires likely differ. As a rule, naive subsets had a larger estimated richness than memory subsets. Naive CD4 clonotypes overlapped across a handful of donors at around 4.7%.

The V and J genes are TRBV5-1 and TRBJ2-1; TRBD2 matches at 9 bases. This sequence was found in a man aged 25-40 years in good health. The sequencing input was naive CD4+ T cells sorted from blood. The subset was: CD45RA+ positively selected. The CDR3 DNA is TGCGCCAGCAGCTCGGGACTAGCCTTTTCTGATGAGCAGTTCTTC. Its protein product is CASSSGLAFSDEQFF.